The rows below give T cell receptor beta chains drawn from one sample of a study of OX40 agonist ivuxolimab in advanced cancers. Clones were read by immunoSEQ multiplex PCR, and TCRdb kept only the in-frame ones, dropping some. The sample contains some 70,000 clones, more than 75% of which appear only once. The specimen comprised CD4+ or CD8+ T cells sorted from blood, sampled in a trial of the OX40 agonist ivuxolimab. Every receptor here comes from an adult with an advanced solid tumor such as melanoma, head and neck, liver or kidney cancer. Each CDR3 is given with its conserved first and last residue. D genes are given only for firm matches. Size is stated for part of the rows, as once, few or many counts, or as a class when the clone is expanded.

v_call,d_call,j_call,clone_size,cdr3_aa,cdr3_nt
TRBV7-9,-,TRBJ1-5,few,CASSLGGSYQPQHF,TGTGCCAGCAGCTTAGGGGGCAGTTATCAGCCCCAGCATTTT
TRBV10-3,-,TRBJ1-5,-,CAISDMNQPQHF,TGTGCCATCAGTGATATGAATCAGCCCCAGCATTTT
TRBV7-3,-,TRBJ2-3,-,CASSSQPYGLQYF,TGTGCCAGCAGCTCCCAACCTTACGGCTTGCAGTATTTT
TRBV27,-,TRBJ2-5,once,CASSQNQETQYF,TGTGCCAGCAGTCAAAACCAAGAGACCCAGTACTTC
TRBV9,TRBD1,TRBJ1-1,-,CASSLDRDTEAFF,TGTGCCAGCAGCCTCGACAGGGACACTGAAGCTTTCTTT
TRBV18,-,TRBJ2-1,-,CASSPMSTGSYNEQFF,TGTGCCAGCTCACCAATGAGTACAGGCTCCTACAATGAGCAGTTCTTC
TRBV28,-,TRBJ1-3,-,CASSLSGGTGNTIYF,TGTGCCAGCAGTTTATCCGGGGGCACTGGAAACACCATATATTTT
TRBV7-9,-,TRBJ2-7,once,CASSTPPYEQYF,TGTGCCAGCAGCACCCCGCCCTACGAGCAGTACTTC
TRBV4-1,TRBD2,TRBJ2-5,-,CASSQVGAGGETQYF,TGCGCCAGCAGCCAAGTCGGGGCGGGAGGGGAGACCCAGTACTTC
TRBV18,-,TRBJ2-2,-,CASREGTRLDGELFF,TGTGCCAGCCGAGAAGGGACGCGGCTGGACGGGGAGCTGTTTTTT
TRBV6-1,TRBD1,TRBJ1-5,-,CASSGTGLNQPQHF,TGTGCCAGCAGCGGGACAGGACTTAATCAGCCCCAGCATTTT
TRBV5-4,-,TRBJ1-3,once,CASSSRDSGNTIYF,TGTGCCAGCAGCTCCCGGGACTCTGGAAACACCATATATTTT
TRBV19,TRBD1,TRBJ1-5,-,CASSLTGGNQPQHF,TGTGCCAGTAGTTTGACAGGGGGGAATCAGCCCCAGCATTTT
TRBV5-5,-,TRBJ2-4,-,CASSLEDMRKNIQYF,TGTGCCAGCAGCTTGGAGGACATGCGAAAAAACATTCAGTACTTC
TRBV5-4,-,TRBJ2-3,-,CASSPAGTATDTQYF,TGTGCCAGCAGCCCCGCCGGGACGGCCACAGATACGCAGTATTTT
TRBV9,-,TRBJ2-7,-,CASSPGGVNYEQYF,TGTGCCAGCAGCCCTGGGGGTGTGAACTACGAGCAGTACTTC
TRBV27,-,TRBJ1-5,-,CASSQRGFGPQHF,TGTGCCAGCAGTCAGAGGGGTTTTGGGCCCCAGCATTTT
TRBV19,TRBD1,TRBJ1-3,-,CASSSDRASGNTIYF,TGTGCCAGTAGCTCGGACAGGGCCTCTGGAAACACCATATATTTT
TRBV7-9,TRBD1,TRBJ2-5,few,CASSPLQGRQETQYF,TGTGCCAGCAGCCCGTTACAGGGGCGGCAAGAGACCCAGTACTTC
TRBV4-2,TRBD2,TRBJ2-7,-,CASSQGSGGPHEQYF,TGTGCCAGCAGCCAAGGGAGCGGGGGGCCTCATGAGCAGTACTTC
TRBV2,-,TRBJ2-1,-,CASSEGRGSGYKQFF,TGTGCCAGCAGTGAGGGACGGGGGTCAGGGTACAAACAGTTCTTC
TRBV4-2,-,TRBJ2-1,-,CASSRQGETASQQFF,TGTGCCAGCAGCCGTCAAGGGGAGACTGCCAGTCAGCAGTTCTTC
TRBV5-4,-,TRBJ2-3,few,CASSSNIIRADTQYF,TGTGCCAGCAGCTCTAACATCATACGGGCAGATACGCAGTATTTT
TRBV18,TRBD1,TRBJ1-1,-,CASSTQGKDTEAFF,TGTGCCAGCTCAACACAGGGGAAGGACACTGAAGCTTTCTTT
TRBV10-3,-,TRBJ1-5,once,CASMNGASPGQPQHF,TGTGCCAGCATGAATGGAGCCTCCCCCGGTCAGCCCCAGCATTTT
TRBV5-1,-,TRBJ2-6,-,CASSLANSGANVLTF,TGCGCCAGCAGCTTGGCCAACTCTGGGGCCAACGTCCTGACTTTC
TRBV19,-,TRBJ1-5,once,CASRGPAVQPQHF,TGTGCCAGTAGGGGGCCCGCGGTTCAGCCCCAGCATTTT
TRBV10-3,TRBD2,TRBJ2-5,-,CAISSGRRSETQYF,TGTGCCATCAGTAGCGGGAGACGGTCGGAGACCCAGTACTTC
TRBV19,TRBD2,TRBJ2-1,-,CASSRLAGGLGNEQFF,TGTGCCAGTAGCCGACTAGCGGGGGGCCTGGGGAATGAGCAGTTCTTC
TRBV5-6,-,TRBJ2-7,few,CASSRGLRDPPYEQYF,TGTGCCAGCAGTCGCGGATTGCGGGACCCTCCCTACGAGCAGTACTTC
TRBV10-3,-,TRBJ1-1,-,CAISERTEAFF,TGTGCCATCAGTGAGAGAACTGAAGCTTTCTTT
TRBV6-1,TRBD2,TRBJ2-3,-,CASSEVGPGGPTDTQYF,TGTGCCAGCAGTGAAGTAGGGCCGGGAGGGCCAACGGATACGCAGTATTTT